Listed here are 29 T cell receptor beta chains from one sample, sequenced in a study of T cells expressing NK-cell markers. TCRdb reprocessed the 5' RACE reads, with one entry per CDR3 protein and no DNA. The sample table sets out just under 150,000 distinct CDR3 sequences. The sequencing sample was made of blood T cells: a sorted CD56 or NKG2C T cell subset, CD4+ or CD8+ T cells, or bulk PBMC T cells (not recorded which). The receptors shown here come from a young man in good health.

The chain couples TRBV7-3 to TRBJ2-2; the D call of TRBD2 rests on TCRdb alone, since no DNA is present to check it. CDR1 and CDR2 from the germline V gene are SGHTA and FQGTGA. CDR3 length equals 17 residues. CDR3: CASSLEGAGGFTGELFF.

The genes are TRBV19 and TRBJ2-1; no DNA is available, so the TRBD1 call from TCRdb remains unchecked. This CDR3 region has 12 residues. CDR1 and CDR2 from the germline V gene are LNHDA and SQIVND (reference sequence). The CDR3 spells CASSQQGNEQFF.

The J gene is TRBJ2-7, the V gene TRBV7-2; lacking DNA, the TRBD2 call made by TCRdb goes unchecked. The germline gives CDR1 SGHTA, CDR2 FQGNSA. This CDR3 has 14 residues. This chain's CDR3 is CASSTGTSVLEQYF. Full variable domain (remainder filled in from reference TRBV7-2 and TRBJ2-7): GAGVSQSPSNKVTEKGKDVELRCDPISGHTALYWYRQSLGQGLEFLIYFQGNSAPDKSGLPSDRFSAERTGGSVSTLTIQRTQQEDSAVYLCASSTGTSVLEQYFGPGTRLTVT.

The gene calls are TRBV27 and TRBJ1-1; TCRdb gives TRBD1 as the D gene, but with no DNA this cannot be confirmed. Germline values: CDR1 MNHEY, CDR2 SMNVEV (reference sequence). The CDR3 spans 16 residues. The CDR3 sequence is CASSPRMRGTNTEAFF.

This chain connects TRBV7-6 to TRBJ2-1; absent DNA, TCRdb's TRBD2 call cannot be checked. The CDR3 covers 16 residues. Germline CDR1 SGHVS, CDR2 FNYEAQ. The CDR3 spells CASSELAGGGEGEQFF. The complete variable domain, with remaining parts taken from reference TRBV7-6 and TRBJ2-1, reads GAGVSQSPRYKVTKRGQDVALRCDPISGHVSLYWYRQALGQGPEFLTYFNYEAQQDKSGLPNDRFSAERPEGSISTLTIQRTEQRDSAMYRCASSELAGGGEGEQFFGPGTRLTVL.

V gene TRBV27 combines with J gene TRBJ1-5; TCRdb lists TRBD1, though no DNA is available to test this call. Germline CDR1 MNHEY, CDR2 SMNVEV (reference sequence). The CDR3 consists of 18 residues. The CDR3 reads CASSLFGQGASEGQPQHF.

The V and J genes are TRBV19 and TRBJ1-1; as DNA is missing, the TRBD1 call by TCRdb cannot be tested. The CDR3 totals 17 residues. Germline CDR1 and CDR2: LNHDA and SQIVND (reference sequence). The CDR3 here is CASSAIPGQGPSTEAFF.

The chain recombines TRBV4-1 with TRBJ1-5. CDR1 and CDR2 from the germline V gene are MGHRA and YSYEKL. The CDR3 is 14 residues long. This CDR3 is CASSGGEVGQPQHF.

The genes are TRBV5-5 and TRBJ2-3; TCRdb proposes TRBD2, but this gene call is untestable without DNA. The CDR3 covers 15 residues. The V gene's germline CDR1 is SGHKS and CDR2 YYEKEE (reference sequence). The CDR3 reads CASSWGTSGSDTQYF. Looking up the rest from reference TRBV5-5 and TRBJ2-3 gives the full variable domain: DAGVTQSPTHLIKTRGQQVTLRCSPISGHKSVSWYQQVLGQGPQFIFQYYEKEERGRGNFPDRFSARQFPNYSSELNVNALLLGDSALYLCASSWGTSGSDTQYFGPGTRLTVL.

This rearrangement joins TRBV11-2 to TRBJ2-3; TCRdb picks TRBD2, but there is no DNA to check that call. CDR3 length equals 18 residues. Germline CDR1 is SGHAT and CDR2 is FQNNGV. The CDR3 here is CASNRRPRAGKETDTQYF.

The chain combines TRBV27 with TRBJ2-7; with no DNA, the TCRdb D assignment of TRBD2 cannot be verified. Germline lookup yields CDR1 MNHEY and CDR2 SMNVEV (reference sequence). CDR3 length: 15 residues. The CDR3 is CASSDPGLALHEQYF.

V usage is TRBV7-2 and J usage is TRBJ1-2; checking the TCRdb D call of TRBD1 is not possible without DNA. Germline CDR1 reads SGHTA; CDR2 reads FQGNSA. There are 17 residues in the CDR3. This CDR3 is CASSETDRQGVGHGYTF.

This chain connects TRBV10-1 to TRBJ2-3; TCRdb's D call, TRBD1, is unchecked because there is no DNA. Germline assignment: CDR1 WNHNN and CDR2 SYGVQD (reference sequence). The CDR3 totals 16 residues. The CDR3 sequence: CASSETGQGEQDTQYF.

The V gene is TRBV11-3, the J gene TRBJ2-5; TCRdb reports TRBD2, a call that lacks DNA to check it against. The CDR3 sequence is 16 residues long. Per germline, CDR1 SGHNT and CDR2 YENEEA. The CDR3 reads CASSFFNPEGGETQYF.

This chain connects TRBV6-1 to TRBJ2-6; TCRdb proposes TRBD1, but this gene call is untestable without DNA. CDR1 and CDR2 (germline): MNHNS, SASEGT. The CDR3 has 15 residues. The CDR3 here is CASNPVKSGANVLTF.

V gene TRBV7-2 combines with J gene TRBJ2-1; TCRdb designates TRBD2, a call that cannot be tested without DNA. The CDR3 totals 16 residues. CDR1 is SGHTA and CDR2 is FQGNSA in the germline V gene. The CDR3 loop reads CASSTPMGLMSHEQFF.

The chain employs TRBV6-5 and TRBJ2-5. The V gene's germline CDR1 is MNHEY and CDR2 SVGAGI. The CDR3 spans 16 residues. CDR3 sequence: CASSYGLGVYQETQYF.

CDR3 sequence reads: CATSLGGDTDTQYF. The chain carries TRBV15 and TRBJ2-3; the TRBD1 assignment by TCRdb is unverifiable without DNA. Germline V lookup: CDR1 LNHNV, CDR2 YYDKDF (reference sequence). This CDR3 comprises 14 residues.

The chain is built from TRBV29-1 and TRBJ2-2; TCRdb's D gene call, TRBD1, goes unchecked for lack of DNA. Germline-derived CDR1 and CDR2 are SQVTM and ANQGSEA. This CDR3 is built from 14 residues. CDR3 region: CSGTGTGGPGELFF.

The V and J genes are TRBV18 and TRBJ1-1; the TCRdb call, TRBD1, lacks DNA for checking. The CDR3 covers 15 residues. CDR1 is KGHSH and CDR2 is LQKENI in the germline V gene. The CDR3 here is CASSPGGEAPLEAFF.

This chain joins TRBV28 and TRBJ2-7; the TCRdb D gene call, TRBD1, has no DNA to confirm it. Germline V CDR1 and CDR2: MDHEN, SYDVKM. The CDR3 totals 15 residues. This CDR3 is CASSTTTGGPYEQYF.

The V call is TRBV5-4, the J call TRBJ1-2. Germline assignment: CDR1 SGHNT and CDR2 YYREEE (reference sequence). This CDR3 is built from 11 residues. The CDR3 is CASSFNYGYTF.

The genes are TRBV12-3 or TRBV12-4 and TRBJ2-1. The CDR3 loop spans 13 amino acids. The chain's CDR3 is CASSWGLGYEQFF.

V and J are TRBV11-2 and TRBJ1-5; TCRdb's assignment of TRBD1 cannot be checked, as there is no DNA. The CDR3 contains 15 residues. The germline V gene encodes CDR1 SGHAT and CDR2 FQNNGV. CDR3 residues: CASSFRAGRNQPQHF.

The CDR3 sequence: CASGASGENEQFF. The chain is built from TRBV3-1 and TRBJ2-1; checking the TCRdb D call of TRBD2 is not possible without DNA. CDR3 length: 13 amino acids. Germline CDR1 and CDR2: LGHDT and YNNKEL (reference sequence).

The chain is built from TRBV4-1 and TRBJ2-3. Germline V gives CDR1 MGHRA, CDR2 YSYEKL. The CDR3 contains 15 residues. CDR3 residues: CASSQEGLSTDTQYF.

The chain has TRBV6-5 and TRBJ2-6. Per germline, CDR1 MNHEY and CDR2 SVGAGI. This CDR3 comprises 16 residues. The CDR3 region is CASSYQASSGANVLTF.

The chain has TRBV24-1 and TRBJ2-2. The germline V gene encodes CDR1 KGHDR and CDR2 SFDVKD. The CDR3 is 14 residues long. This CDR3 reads CATSDLAFPGELFF.

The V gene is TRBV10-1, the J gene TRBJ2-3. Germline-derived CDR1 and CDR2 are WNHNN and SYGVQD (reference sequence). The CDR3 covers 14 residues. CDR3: CASSDVSSTDTQYF.